These T cell receptor beta chains were read from a single sample in a study of identical twins. Using its own MiXCR run on the 5' RACE reads, TCRdb lists one record per CDR3 protein. The sample consists of 1.5 million to 2 million distinct CDR3 sequences, roughly a third of them appearing once. The sequencing sample was made of cord blood. The source of these receptors is a newborn girl in good health. The CDR3 runs from the conserved cysteine through the conserved F or W. A D gene is named only where the DNA matches it firmly. Clone size, where shown, is once, few, many, or a class for clones that have expanded.

abundance: few; d_gene: TRBD2; v_gene: TRBV10-3; j_gene: TRBJ2-3; CDR3aa: CAISTSLAEGTDTQYF; CDR3nt: TGTGCCATCAGTACCTCTCTAGCGGAGGGCACAGATACGCAGTATTTT
abundance: few; d_gene: TRBD1; v_gene: TRBV6-1; j_gene: TRBJ2-7; CDR3aa: CASSSPGQGQSSYEQYF; CDR3nt: TGTGCCAGCAGCTCCCCTGGACAGGGACAATCCTCCTACGAGCAGTACTTC
abundance: few; d_gene: TRBD1; v_gene: TRBV4-1; j_gene: TRBJ2-1; CDR3aa: CASSQSVGKTGDNEQFF; CDR3nt: TGCGCCAGCAGCCAATCGGTTGGGAAGACAGGGGACAATGAGCAGTTCTTC
abundance: NA; d_gene: NA; v_gene: TRBV7-9; j_gene: TRBJ2-1; CDR3aa: CASSRTGLNEQFF; CDR3nt: TGTGCCAGCAGCCGCACAGGGTTAAATGAGCAGTTCTTC
abundance: NA; d_gene: TRBD1; v_gene: TRBV3-1; j_gene: TRBJ1-5; CDR3aa: CASSRTGANNQPQHF; CDR3nt: TGTGCCAGCAGCCGGACAGGGGCAAACAATCAGCCCCAGCATTTT
abundance: NA; d_gene: TRBD1; v_gene: TRBV7-2; j_gene: TRBJ1-2; CDR3aa: CASSLDRGSNYGYTF; CDR3nt: TGTGCCAGCAGCTTAGACAGGGGTTCTAACTATGGCTACACCTTC
abundance: few; d_gene: TRBD2; v_gene: TRBV12-3/TRBV12-4; j_gene: TRBJ2-1; CDR3aa: CASSMGTSSKNEQFF; CDR3nt: TGTGCCAGCAGCATGGGGACTAGTAGTAAGAATGAGCAGTTCTTC
abundance: NA; d_gene: NA; v_gene: TRBV21-1; j_gene: TRBJ1-2; CDR3aa: CASSRRQGEGYGYTF; CDR3nt: TGTGCCAGCAGCAGGAGGCAGGGAGAGGGGTATGGCTACACCTTC
abundance: NA; d_gene: NA; v_gene: TRBV11-1; j_gene: TRBJ1-1; CDR3aa: CASSLLAAGTEAFF; CDR3nt: TGTGCCAGCAGCTTATTAGCCGCGGGGACTGAAGCTTTCTTT
abundance: NA; d_gene: NA; v_gene: TRBV12-5; j_gene: TRBJ1-5; CDR3aa: CASGRHNQPQHF; CDR3nt: TGTGCTAGTGGACGGCACAATCAGCCCCAGCATTTT
abundance: NA; d_gene: NA; v_gene: TRBV4-1; j_gene: TRBJ1-4; CDR3aa: CASSQVAAEKLFF; CDR3nt: TGCGCCAGCAGCCAAGTGGCGGCTGAAAAACTGTTTTTT
abundance: NA; d_gene: TRBD1; v_gene: TRBV27; j_gene: TRBJ1-5; CDR3aa: CASSPLTGEPQHF; CDR3nt: TGTGCCAGCAGTCCCCTCACAGGGGAGCCCCAGCATTTT
abundance: NA; d_gene: NA; v_gene: TRBV7-9; j_gene: TRBJ1-6; CDR3aa: CASSLGLQKGSPLHF; CDR3nt: TGTGCCAGCAGCTTAGGATTGCAGAAAGGTTCACCCCTCCACTTT
abundance: NA; d_gene: NA; v_gene: TRBV12-3/TRBV12-4; j_gene: TRBJ2-3; CDR3aa: CASSFSGDAQYF; CDR3nt: TGTGCCAGCAGTTTCTCGGGGGATGCGCAGTATTTT
abundance: NA; d_gene: NA; v_gene: TRBV6-1; j_gene: TRBJ2-6; CDR3aa: CASSEALSGANVLTF; CDR3nt: TGTGCCAGCAGTGAAGCCTTATCCGGGGCCAACGTCCTGACTTTC
abundance: few; d_gene: TRBD1; v_gene: TRBV5-1; j_gene: TRBJ1-1; CDR3aa: CASTRTGGMNTEAFF; CDR3nt: TGCGCCAGCACCCGGACAGGGGGCATGAACACTGAAGCTTTCTTT
abundance: NA; d_gene: NA; v_gene: TRBV12-3/TRBV12-4; j_gene: TRBJ1-5; CDR3aa: CASSHGPQPQHF; CDR3nt: TGTGCCAGCAGCCACGGGCCTCAGCCCCAGCATTTT
abundance: few; d_gene: TRBD2; v_gene: TRBV2; j_gene: TRBJ2-2; CDR3aa: CASGREATGELFF; CDR3nt: TGTGCCAGCGGGCGGGAGGCCACCGGGGAGCTGTTTTTT
abundance: NA; d_gene: NA; v_gene: TRBV19; j_gene: TRBJ2-7; CDR3aa: CASSANRVSVYEQYF; CDR3nt: TGTGCCAGTAGTGCCAACAGGGTATCCGTCTACGAGCAGTACTTC
abundance: NA; d_gene: TRBD2; v_gene: TRBV2; j_gene: TRBJ2-7; CDR3aa: CASSEQLAGVYEQYF; CDR3nt: TGTGCCAGCAGTGAGCAACTAGCGGGAGTCTACGAGCAGTACTTC
abundance: NA; d_gene: NA; v_gene: TRBV20-1; j_gene: TRBJ2-1; CDR3aa: CSAPERASNEQFF; CDR3nt: TGCAGTGCCCCTGAGAGGGCCAGCAATGAGCAGTTCTTC
abundance: few; d_gene: NA; v_gene: TRBV11-2; j_gene: TRBJ2-1; CDR3aa: CASSLVVPDGEQFF; CDR3nt: TGTGCCAGCAGCTTAGTTGTCCCCGACGGTGAGCAGTTCTTC
abundance: NA; d_gene: NA; v_gene: TRBV6-5; j_gene: TRBJ1-1; CDR3aa: CASSYSSPPNTEAFF; CDR3nt: TGTGCCAGCAGTTACTCATCCCCCCCGAACACTGAAGCTTTCTTT
abundance: NA; d_gene: NA; v_gene: TRBV12-3/TRBV12-4; j_gene: TRBJ2-7; CDR3aa: CASSRNPGQSSYNEQYF; CDR3nt: TGTGCCAGCAGCCGAAATCCGGGTCAGAGCTCCTACAATGAGCAGTACTTC
abundance: NA; d_gene: NA; v_gene: TRBV11-1; j_gene: TRBJ2-1; CDR3aa: CASTSSSYNEQFF; CDR3nt: TGTGCCAGCACCTCGAGCTCCTACAATGAGCAGTTCTTC
abundance: few; d_gene: TRBD1; v_gene: TRBV27; j_gene: TRBJ1-2; CDR3aa: CASSSLGGQAYGYTF; CDR3nt: TGTGCCAGCAGTTCCCTTGGGGGACAGGCCTATGGCTACACCTTC
abundance: NA; d_gene: NA; v_gene: TRBV10-3; j_gene: TRBJ2-1; CDR3aa: CAISDGWDLDLNEQFF; CDR3nt: TGTGCCATCAGTGATGGTTGGGACCTCGATCTCAATGAGCAGTTCTTC
abundance: few; d_gene: NA; v_gene: TRBV20-1; j_gene: TRBJ2-1; CDR3aa: CSARPSRVVGGQFF; CDR3nt: TGCAGTGCTAGACCCAGCCGTGTCGTGGGAGGGCAGTTCTTC
abundance: many; d_gene: NA; v_gene: TRBV12-5; j_gene: TRBJ2-7; CDR3aa: CASGLAPPFYEQYF; CDR3nt: TGTGCTAGTGGTTTGGCCCCCCCCTTCTACGAGCAGTACTTC
abundance: NA; d_gene: TRBD2; v_gene: TRBV20-1; j_gene: TRBJ2-7; CDR3aa: CSARDLNQAGVEQYF; CDR3nt: TGCAGTGCTAGAGATTTGAATCAAGCGGGAGTCGAGCAGTACTTC
abundance: NA; d_gene: NA; v_gene: TRBV11-1; j_gene: TRBJ2-6; CDR3aa: CASSSGPPPLGANVLTF; CDR3nt: TGTGCCAGCAGCTCGGGGCCACCTCCTCTGGGGGCCAACGTCCTGACTTTC
abundance: NA; d_gene: NA; v_gene: TRBV6-6; j_gene: TRBJ2-7; CDR3aa: CASSYDWGAQYF; CDR3nt: TGTGCCAGCAGTTACGATTGGGGCGCGCAGTACTTC
abundance: NA; d_gene: NA; v_gene: TRBV6-6; j_gene: TRBJ2-5; CDR3aa: CASSPPGRSDNEQYF; CDR3nt: TGTGCCAGCAGCCCTCCGGGACGTTCCGACAATGAGCAGTACTTC
abundance: NA; d_gene: TRBD2; v_gene: TRBV6-5; j_gene: TRBJ2-1; CDR3aa: CASTGGGYNEQFF; CDR3nt: TGTGCCAGCACCGGGGGAGGGTACAATGAGCAGTTCTTC
abundance: few; d_gene: TRBD1; v_gene: TRBV6-1; j_gene: TRBJ2-6; CDR3aa: CASSEQGAYSGANVLTF; CDR3nt: TGTGCCAGCAGCGAACAGGGGGCTTATTCTGGGGCCAACGTCCTGACTTTC
abundance: NA; d_gene: TRBD2; v_gene: TRBV18; j_gene: TRBJ2-5; CDR3aa: CASSGTSIDEQYF; CDR3nt: TGTGCCAGCTCCGGGACTAGCATCGATGAGCAGTACTTC
abundance: many; d_gene: TRBD1; v_gene: TRBV7-2; j_gene: TRBJ1-2; CDR3aa: CASSFNRGYGYTF; CDR3nt: TGTGCCAGCAGCTTTAACAGGGGATATGGCTACACCTTC
abundance: NA; d_gene: TRBD2; v_gene: TRBV10-3; j_gene: TRBJ2-5; CDR3aa: CAISSGKNEQYF; CDR3nt: TGTGCCATCAGTAGCGGGAAGAATGAGCAGTACTTC
abundance: few; d_gene: NA; v_gene: TRBV5-6; j_gene: TRBJ2-7; CDR3aa: CASSFLENREQYF; CDR3nt: TGTGCCAGCAGCTTCCTTGAGAATCGCGAGCAGTACTTC
abundance: NA; d_gene: NA; v_gene: TRBV25-1; j_gene: TRBJ1-2; CDR3aa: CASSRPGAGGYTF; CDR3nt: TGTGCCAGCAGTCGTCCGGGGGCGGGTGGCTACACCTTC
abundance: few; d_gene: TRBD2; v_gene: TRBV11-2; j_gene: TRBJ2-7; CDR3aa: CAEQRAGGSYNEQYF; CDR3nt: TGTGCCGAACAGAGGGCGGGGGGATCCTACAATGAGCAGTACTTC
abundance: many; d_gene: TRBD2; v_gene: TRBV2; j_gene: TRBJ2-7; CDR3aa: CASRTSGYEQYF; CDR3nt: TGTGCCAGCAGGACTAGCGGGTACGAGCAGTACTTC
abundance: NA; d_gene: NA; v_gene: TRBV10-3; j_gene: TRBJ1-1; CDR3aa: CAISDGANSNTEAFF; CDR3nt: TGTGCCATCAGTGACGGGGCTAATTCGAACACTGAAGCTTTCTTT
abundance: few; d_gene: NA; v_gene: TRBV10-3; j_gene: TRBJ1-2; CDR3aa: CAISEPDNYGYTF; CDR3nt: TGTGCCATCAGTGAGCCGGACAACTATGGCTACACCTTC
abundance: NA; d_gene: TRBD2; v_gene: TRBV2; j_gene: TRBJ2-7; CDR3aa: CASGETKSPGLAGPYEQYF; CDR3nt: TGTGCCAGCGGAGAAACCAAGAGTCCGGGACTAGCGGGACCCTACGAGCAGTACTTC
abundance: few; d_gene: NA; v_gene: TRBV5-1; j_gene: TRBJ2-5; CDR3aa: CASSLRLKETQYF; CDR3nt: TGCGCCAGCAGCTTAAGACTGAAAGAGACCCAGTACTTC
abundance: NA; d_gene: NA; v_gene: TRBV4-1; j_gene: TRBJ2-1; CDR3aa: CASSQDSWRDRFF; CDR3nt: TGCGCCAGCAGCCAAGACAGTTGGCGGGATCGGTTCTTC
abundance: few; d_gene: NA; v_gene: TRBV10-3; j_gene: TRBJ1-2; CDR3aa: CAISEGGKGYGYTF; CDR3nt: TGTGCCATCAGTGAGGGCGGGAAGGGCTATGGCTACACCTTC
abundance: few; d_gene: TRBD2; v_gene: TRBV20-1; j_gene: TRBJ2-7; CDR3aa: CSASSLGSGGTTSGEQYF; CDR3nt: TGCAGTGCTAGCTCTTTGGGTAGCGGGGGAACGACCTCCGGGGAGCAGTACTTC
abundance: NA; d_gene: NA; v_gene: TRBV7-2; j_gene: TRBJ2-7; CDR3aa: CASSLAGQLEQYF; CDR3nt: TGTGCCAGCAGCTTAGCCGGACAGCTCGAGCAGTACTTC
abundance: NA; d_gene: TRBD1; v_gene: TRBV19; j_gene: TRBJ1-1; CDR3aa: CASSDRVSAFF; CDR3nt: TGTGCCAGTAGCGACAGGGTATCAGCTTTCTTT
abundance: NA; d_gene: NA; v_gene: TRBV9; j_gene: TRBJ1-1; CDR3aa: CASSVVTNTEAFF; CDR3nt: TGTGCCAGCAGCGTAGTCACGAACACTGAAGCTTTCTTT
abundance: NA; d_gene: TRBD1; v_gene: TRBV6-1; j_gene: TRBJ2-7; CDR3aa: CAILLPTGMSYEQYF; CDR3nt: TGTGCCATCCTCCTCCCGACAGGGATGTCCTACGAGCAGTACTTC
abundance: NA; d_gene: NA; v_gene: TRBV12-3/TRBV12-4; j_gene: TRBJ1-1; CDR3aa: CASSFGERFGTEAFF; CDR3nt: TGTGCCAGCAGTTTTGGGGAGAGGTTCGGCACTGAAGCTTTCTTT
abundance: few; d_gene: TRBD1; v_gene: TRBV20-1; j_gene: TRBJ1-6; CDR3aa: CSARPGQGNSPLHF; CDR3nt: TGCAGTGCTAGACCGGGACAGGGGAATTCACCCCTCCACTTT
abundance: NA; d_gene: NA; v_gene: TRBV12-3/TRBV12-4; j_gene: TRBJ2-7; CDR3aa: CASSAISDYNEQYF; CDR3nt: TGTGCCAGCAGTGCCATTAGCGACTACAATGAGCAGTACTTC
abundance: NA; d_gene: TRBD1; v_gene: TRBV6-1; j_gene: TRBJ1-5; CDR3aa: CASSVGTVYNQPQHF; CDR3nt: TGTGCCAGCAGTGTCGGGACAGTGTACAATCAGCCCCAGCATTTT
abundance: NA; d_gene: TRBD1; v_gene: TRBV25-1; j_gene: TRBJ2-7; CDR3aa: CASSDRDSSYEQYF; CDR3nt: TGTGCCAGCAGCGACCGGGACAGCTCCTACGAGCAGTACTTC
abundance: few; d_gene: TRBD2; v_gene: TRBV20-1; j_gene: TRBJ2-3; CDR3aa: CSARPRGREGDTQYF; CDR3nt: TGCAGTGCTAGACCCCGAGGGCGGGAGGGAGATACGCAGTATTTT
abundance: NA; d_gene: TRBD2; v_gene: TRBV5-1; j_gene: TRBJ2-3; CDR3aa: CASSLELAGGPNTQYF; CDR3nt: TGCGCCAGCAGCTTGGAACTAGCGGGAGGGCCCAATACGCAGTATTTT